A selection of T cell receptor beta chains follows, all from one sample in a study of T-cell memory formation after mild COVID-19. TCRdb analysed the 5' RACE reads with MiXCR anew, one entry per CDR3 protein. Here the sample spans 250,000 or so distinct CDR3 sequences, approximately 10% being singletons. The material sequenced was PBMCs or a T cell subset sorted from them (not recorded which). These receptors came from a young man who had mild COVID-19 (a few samples of this study predate the infection). Cell type and time point are not known. The CDR3 runs from the conserved cysteine through the conserved F or W. The D gene is left open where the match is weak. The listing skips clone size in some rows; elsewhere it reads once, few, many or a size class.

clone_size d_call cdr3_length j_call v_call cdr3_aa cdr3_nt
NA NA 13 TRBJ1-5 TRBV7-2 CASSLEVLQPQHF TGTGCCAGCAGCTTAGAGGTACTTCAGCCCCAGCATTTT
few TRBD1 14 TRBJ2-1 TRBV25-1 CASSRQGADNEQFF TGTGCCAGCAGTCGACAGGGGGCAGACAATGAGCAGTTCTTC
many NA 13 TRBJ1-1 TRBV5-1 CASTTVMNTEAFF TGCGCCAGCACTACAGTCATGAACACTGAAGCTTTCTTT
few TRBD1 15 TRBJ2-7 TRBV6-6 CASSYPTGTAYEQYF TGTGCCAGCAGTTACCCAACCGGGACAGCTTACGAGCAGTACTTC
few NA 16 TRBJ2-3 TRBV24-1 CATSDLGRGPTDTQYF TGTGCCACCAGTGATTTGGGCAGGGGACCCACAGATACGCAGTATTTT
few TRBD1 16 TRBJ2-7 TRBV4-1 CASSQGWGQGAYEQYF TGCGCCAGCAGCCAAGGATGGGGTCAGGGGGCTTACGAGCAGTACTTC
few TRBD1 14 TRBJ2-5 TRBV28 CASSRTGIVETQYF TGTGCCAGCAGTAGGACAGGGATAGTCGAGACCCAGTACTTC
NA NA 14 TRBJ1-2 TRBV4-1 CASSLLAVSDGYTF TGCGCCAGCAGCCTTCTCGCCGTCTCAGACGGCTACACCTTC
NA NA 11 TRBJ2-3 TRBV4-2 CASTLEGTQYF TGTGCCAGCACCCTCGAAGGAACGCAGTATTTT
few NA 14 TRBJ2-5 TRBV7-2 CASRTMGLVETQYF TGTGCCAGCAGGACCATGGGGCTAGTTGAGACCCAGTACTTC
NA NA 13 TRBJ1-1 TRBV5-1 CASRRGLREEAFF TGCGCCAGCAGGAGAGGACTCCGAGAGGAGGCTTTCTTT
many NA 14 TRBJ2-7 TRBV5-1 CASNLGGGSDEQYF TGCGCCAGCAACCTGGGTGGGGGAAGCGACGAGCAGTACTTC
few TRBD1 15 TRBJ2-7 TRBV10-3 CAISGGQGSRYEQYF TGTGCCATCAGTGGGGGACAGGGGTCCCGCTACGAGCAGTACTTC